The 30 T cell receptor beta chains listed next were all sequenced from one sample in a study of T-cell reconstitution after alpha-beta-depleted transplantation in children. Construction of the TCRbeta library involved unique molecular identifiers. TCRdb passed the PCR reads through MiXCR, listing each CDR3 protein once. The data hold around 400,000 distinct CDR3 sequences, with roughly 20% observed a single time. Sequencing was performed on PBMCs from the stem cell graft donor, taken from the stem cell graft. The receptors come from a human donor who donated a stem cell graft to a child with acute myeloid leukemia.

This chain joins TRBV6-5 and TRBJ2-1, with a weak D call TRBD2 (5 bases). The CDR3 length is 15 residues. Germline assignment: CDR1 MNHEY and CDR2 SVGAGI. V was cut by 2 bases and J by 9 bases, with 17 bases left in between. CDR3 amino acids: CASSYKDAGQVEQFF. The DNA of the CDR3 is TGTGCCAGCAGTTACAAGGACGCGGGTCAGGTTGAGCAGTTCTTC.

This clonotype was found a few times. V is TRBV7-6 and J is TRBJ2-5; 9 bases are a match to TRBD2. V dropped 3 bases and J dropped 4; count of bases not matched to a gene: 18. CDR3 length: 19 residues. Germline CDR1 and CDR2: SGHVS and FNYEAQ. The chain's CDR3 is CASSFAPFATREGGETQYF. CDR3 DNA: TGTGCCAGCAGCTTCGCCCCTTTCGCCACGCGGGAGGGAGGAGAGACCCAGTACTTC.

The table lists this clonotype with a few counts. Its ends do not fully match the called genes, so a read error is possible. The genes are TRBV7-7 and TRBJ2-7; possibly TRBD1 for D (5 bases). Germline V lookup: CDR1 SSHAT, CDR2 FNYEAQ (reference sequence). The CDR3 has 13 amino acids. The CDR3 DNA is TGTGCTAGCAACAGGTTCAGTACCTACGAGCAGTACTTC. It yields the protein CASNRFSTYEQYF.

This clonotype was seen a handful of times. The chain is built from TRBV7-2 and TRBJ1-1; weak D call: TRBD1 (5 bases). The CDR3 is made up of 11 amino acids. CDR1 and CDR2 (germline): SGHTA, FQGNSA. V lost 10 bases and J lost 10, with 16 bases in between. CDR3 coding DNA: TGTGCCATCCCTTCTGAGAGGGGAGCTTTCTTT. Protein sequence: CAIPSERGAFF.

This chain uses TRBV20-1 with TRBJ1-1; D perhaps matches TRBD1 (5 bases). V dropped 3 bases and J dropped 0 bases, with 11 bases sitting between them. Germline V CDR1 and CDR2: DFQATT, SNEGSKA (reference sequence). This CDR3 comprises 14 residues. The CDR3 nucleotides are TGCAGTGCTAGGGGGGATGCGGTGAACACTGAAGCTTTCTTT. The encoded protein is CSARGDAVNTEAFF.

This clonotype turned up a few times. This sequence joins TRBV15 and TRBJ2-5; a possible D gene is TRBD2 (5 bases). Per germline, CDR1 LNHNV and CDR2 YYDKDF (reference sequence). Trimming took off 5 bases at V and 2 bases at J, with 15 bases between the two ends. This CDR3 has 15 residues. The CDR3 region has the DNA TGTGCCACCAGCGGACTCCGGGGAACTCAAGAGACCCAGTACTTC. It specifies CATSGLRGTQETQYF. Filled out from reference TRBV15 and TRBJ2-5, the complete variable domain reads DAMVIQNPRYQVTQFGKPVTLSCSQTLNHNVMYWYQQKSSQAPKLLFHYYDKDFNNEADTPDNFQSRRPNTSFCFLDIRSPGLGDTAMYLCATSGLRGTQETQYFGPGTRLLVL.

This clonotype has only a few counts. The CDR3 region is CASIPEQGDTGELFF. In DNA form, the CDR3 reads TGTGCCAGTATCCCCGAGCAGGGGGACACCGGGGAGCTGTTTTTT. This sequence joins TRBV19 and TRBJ2-2; 7 bases map to TRBD1. J lost 3 bases, V lost 7 bases, and 8 bases had no gene match. CDR3 length equals 15 residues. Per the germline V gene, CDR1 is LNHDA and CDR2 is SQIVND (reference sequence).

This clonotype was detected a few times. The chain combines TRBV10-3 with TRBJ2-5, with TRBD1 as a possible D gene (5 bases). This CDR3 contains 15 residues. The germline V gene has CDR1 ENHRY and CDR2 SYGVKD. With 0 bases removed from V and 1 base from J, the gap between germline ends came to 9 bases. CDR3 nucleotides: TGTGCCATCAGTGAGTCGGGGCGGCTCCAAGAGACCCAGTACTTC. It translates to CAISESGRLQETQYF.

This clonotype showed up many times. The rearrangement uses TRBV12-3 or TRBV12-4 and TRBJ2-1; D ambiguous. V shed 5 bases and J shed 5 bases, with 13 bases lying between them. This CDR3 is built from 14 residues. CDR3 DNA: TGTGCCAGCAGTCCTCGGACCAGAGACAATGAGCAGTTCTTC. Translating gives CASSPRTRDNEQFF.

The table lists this clonotype with a few counts. The genes are TRBV20-1 and TRBJ2-4, with 8 bases matching TRBD2. Germline CDR1 is DFQATT and CDR2 is SNEGSKA (reference sequence). Germline trimming cut 0 bases from V and 2 bases from J; bases unmatched to any gene: 3. The CDR3 has 15 amino acids. CDR3 sequence (DNA): TGCAGTGCTAGAGAGGGTAGCGGGACCAAAAACATTCAGTACTTC. Amino acid sequence: CSAREGSGTKNIQYF.

The chain has TRBV4-3 and TRBJ2-1; 14 bases fit TRBD2. The CDR3 loop spans 17 amino acids. Looked up from germline, CDR1 is LGHNA and CDR2 is YSLEER. The junction had 8 bases not matched to a gene; V was cut back by 1 base and J by 9 bases. As DNA, the CDR3 is TGCGCCAGCAGCCAAGCCCTGGGACTAGCGGGAGAAGGTGAGCAGTTCTTC. Translated: CASSQALGLAGEGEQFF.

There are many counts of this clonotype. The chain has TRBV12-3 or TRBV12-4 and TRBJ1-1; D gene ambiguous. The V and J ends lost 6 bases and 1 base respectively, with 9 bases between them. The CDR3 has 13 amino acids. CDR3 residues: CASSFAGNTEAFF. The CDR3 DNA is TGTGCCAGCAGCTTCGCGGGGAACACTGAAGCTTTCTTT.

CDR3 residues: CASSGEDPYNEQFF. The CDR3 region has the DNA TGTGCCAGCAGCGGGGAAGACCCCTACAATGAGCAGTTCTTC. The gene calls are TRBV9 and TRBJ2-1, with D uncertain. The CDR3 has 14 residues. V lost 3 bases and J lost 2, with 9 bases in between. CDR1 is SGDLS, CDR2 YYNGEE, per germline. Variable domain in full (rest from reference TRBV9 and TRBJ2-1): DSGVTQTPKHLITATGQRVTLRCSPRSGDLSVYWYQQSLDQGLQFLIQYYNGEERAKGNILERFSAQQFPDLHSELNLSSLELGDSALYFCASSGEDPYNEQFFGPGTRLTVL.

The V gene is TRBV3-1, the J gene TRBJ2-1; D is perhaps TRBD1 (6 bases). V gave up 1 base and J gave up 6 bases, with 10 bases separating them. There are 14 residues in the CDR3. The V gene's germline CDR1 is LGHDT and CDR2 YNNKEL (reference sequence). The CDR3 loop is CASSQGVQGNEQFF. The CDR3 DNA follows: TGTGCCAGCAGCCAAGGCGTACAGGGCAATGAGCAGTTCTTC.

The sample holds a few counts of this clonotype. This sequence joins TRBV2 and TRBJ2-7; 10 bases align to TRBD2. V trimming: 8 bases; J trimming: 2 bases; junction bases outside the gene matches: 6. Per the germline V gene, CDR1 is SNHLY and CDR2 is FYNNEI. The CDR3 totals 14 residues. CDR3 loop: CASLAGDATYEQYF. CDR3 nucleotides: TGTGCCAGCCTAGCGGGAGATGCAACCTACGAGCAGTACTTC.

V usage is TRBV5-1 and J usage is TRBJ2-3; weak D call: TRBD2 (5 bases). The CDR3 loop spans 15 amino acids. V lost 4 bases and J 6 bases, leaving 18 bases between the germline ends. The V gene's germline CDR1 is SGHRS and CDR2 YFSETQ. CDR3 amino acids: CASSPTDTRRDTQYF. The CDR3 nucleotides read TGCGCCAGCAGCCCGACGGATACCCGGAGGGATACGCAGTATTTT.

The chain uses TRBV2 and TRBJ2-1; TRBD1 aligns across 8 bases. Germline CDR1 is SNHLY and CDR2 is FYNNEI. The junction had 4 bases not matched to a gene; V was cut back by 6 bases and J by 3 bases. CDR3 size: 14 residues. CDR3 nucleotide sequence: TGTGCCAGCAGGGACAGGGAGGTCTACAATGAGCAGTTCTTC. Translated, it gives CASRDREVYNEQFF.

This clonotype was detected only a few times. CDR3 DNA sequence: TGCGCCAGCAGCCAACCAGGGGACTTCCACTCCTACGAGCAGTACTTC. Its protein product is CASSQPGDFHSYEQYF. The genes are TRBV4-1 and TRBJ2-7, with D possibly being TRBD1 or TRBD2 (6 bases each). Germline assignment: CDR1 MGHRA and CDR2 YSYEKL. Trimming took off 2 bases at V and 0 bases at J, with 14 bases between the two ends. The CDR3 spans 16 residues.

In this sample, this clonotype turned up a few times. The gene calls are TRBV10-3 and TRBJ2-3; D ambiguous. This CDR3 comprises 16 residues. Trimming left V 0 bases short and J 0 bases short, with 10 bases between. CDR1 and CDR2 from the germline V gene are ENHRY and SYGVKD. Here the CDR3 reads CAISESLDISTDTQYF. DNA for the CDR3: TGTGCCATCAGTGAGTCTTTAGACATCAGCACAGATACGCAGTATTTT.

There are many counts of this clonotype. This chain joins TRBV5-1 and TRBJ2-2; unclear D gene. The V end lost 0 bases, the J end lost 6 bases, and 9 bases lay between the germline ends. CDR1 is SGHRS, CDR2 YFSETQ, per germline. There are 14 residues in the CDR3. The CDR3 loop is CASSLDTPAGELFF. The DNA for the CDR3 is TGCGCCAGCAGCTTGGACACCCCGGCCGGGGAGCTGTTTTTT.

This clonotype appeared a few times. The rearrangement uses TRBV3-1 and TRBJ2-1; 12 bases agree with TRBD2. Trimming removed 4 bases from V and 7 bases from J; junction bases left unmatched: 8. There are 16 residues in the CDR3. Germline loops: CDR1 LGHDT, CDR2 YNNKEL (reference sequence). The CDR3 DNA is TGTGCCAGCAGCCTCCCACTAGCGGGAGGCCATAATGAGCAGTTCTTC. It encodes CASSLPLAGGHNEQFF.

This chain connects TRBV5-1 to TRBJ2-1; TRBD2 aligns across 8 bases. Germline trimming cut 0 bases from V and 6 bases from J; bases unmatched to any gene: 5. The CDR3 contains 15 residues. The germline CDR1 and CDR2 sequences are SGHRS and YFSETQ. CDR3 protein: CASSLVGRALNEQFF. The DNA of the CDR3 is TGCGCCAGCAGCTTGGTCGGGAGGGCCCTCAATGAGCAGTTCTTC.

The rearrangement links TRBV7-8 to TRBJ2-3, with 8 nucleotides matching TRBD2. J lost 6 bases, V lost 11 bases, and 16 bases had no gene match. Germline lookup yields CDR1 SGHVS and CDR2 FQNEAQ. This CDR3 comprises 15 residues. The CDR3 here is CAAGRTSGRGDTQYF. Written as DNA, the CDR3 is TGTGCCGCGGGGCGTACTAGCGGAAGGGGGGATACGCAGTATTTT.

The table lists this clonotype with a few counts. V is TRBV20-1 and J is TRBJ2-1; D gene ambiguous. This CDR3 spans 17 amino acids. V lost 1 base and J 3 bases, leaving 19 bases between the germline ends. Germline loops: CDR1 DFQATT, CDR2 SNEGSKA (reference sequence). CDR3 sequence reads: CSARALHPGRFYNEQFF. The CDR3 DNA is TGCAGTGCTAGAGCCCTCCACCCGGGCCGGTTCTACAATGAGCAGTTCTTC.

The chain joins TRBV20-1 to TRBJ2-1; no definite D call. CDR3 size: 12 residues. Trimming took off 3 bases at V and 8 bases at J, with 11 bases between the two ends. The germline V gene encodes CDR1 DFQATT and CDR2 SNEGSKA (reference sequence). CDR3 in amino acids: CSARLSNHEQFF. CDR3 DNA sequence: TGCAGTGCTAGGCTTAGCAACCATGAGCAGTTCTTC.

This clonotype was counted between two and nine times. The genes are TRBV12-5 and TRBJ2-2; D is ambiguous. The CDR3 runs to 14 residues. V lost 2 bases and J lost 4, with 8 bases in between. CDR1 is LGHNT, CDR2 FRNRAP, per germline. CDR3 loop: CASGLSQRTGELFF. The CDR3 DNA is TGTGCTAGTGGTTTGTCTCAGCGCACCGGGGAGCTGTTTTTT. Full variable domain (outside the CDR3, taken from reference TRBV12-5 and TRBJ2-2): DARVTQTPRHKVTEMGQEVTMRCQPILGHNTVFWYRQTMMQGLELLAYFRNRAPLDDSGMPKDRFSAEMPDATLATLKIQPSEPRDSAVYFCASGLSQRTGELFFGEGSRLTVL.

This clonotype was found a few times. This chain uses TRBV6-5 with TRBJ2-1; 7 bases align to TRBD2. J was trimmed by 5 bases and V by 3 bases; bases with no gene match: 10. The germline V gene has CDR1 MNHEY and CDR2 SVGAGI. CDR3 length equals 16 residues. This CDR3 reads CASSYSNWDYNNEQFF. In nucleotides, the CDR3 is TGTGCCAGCAGTTATTCTAATTGGGACTACAACAATGAGCAGTTCTTC.

Only a few counts were recorded for this clonotype. This CDR3 is CASSSTSVQFF. The CDR3 DNA reads as TGTGCCAGCAGTTCCACTTCGGTGCAGTTCTTC. The chain recombines TRBV28 with TRBJ2-1; the D is unclear. CDR3 length: 11 amino acids. Per germline, CDR1 MDHEN and CDR2 SYDVKM. V gave up 4 bases and J gave up 12 bases, with 10 bases separating them.

This clonotype was counted a single time. The chain has TRBV28 and TRBJ2-7, with 8 bases identical to TRBD1. J was trimmed by 2 bases and V by 7 bases; bases with no gene match: 16. The germline V gene has CDR1 MDHEN and CDR2 SYDVKM. There are 17 residues in the CDR3. CDR3 region: CASITYAYRTGTYEQYF. As DNA, the CDR3 is TGTGCCAGCATCACCTACGCGTACCGGACAGGGACCTACGAGCAGTACTTC.

The chain is built from TRBV6-2 or TRBV6-3 and TRBJ2-3; D is unclear. Trimming stripped 1 base from V and 2 bases from J, with 10 bases between. This CDR3 has 15 amino acids. Germline values: CDR1 MNHEY, CDR2 SVGEGT. The CDR3 nucleotides are TGTGCCAGCAGTTACTTAGGGATCCCCACAGATACGCAGTATTTT. Translating it yields CASSYLGIPTDTQYF.